Listed below are T cell receptor beta chains from one sample, sequenced in a study of cytomegalovirus exposure and HLA in healthy donors. The data were produced by immunoSEQ multiplex PCR, yet TCRdb's version contains in-frame clones alone and is incomplete. Among approximately 140,000 clones listed, approximately 75% were seen once. Source material: PBMCs. The source is a woman in her 40s in good health and CMV-seropositive. Both conserved end residues are part of each CDR3. D genes are given only for firm matches. Clone size appears in some rows only: once, few, many, or a class for an expanded clone.

CDR3nt	CDR3aa	abundance	v_gene	j_gene	d_gene
TGTGCCAGCAGTAATATAGCGGGCCGAACCTACGAGCAGTACTTC	CASSNIAGRTYEQYF	few	TRBV27	TRBJ2-7	TRBD2
TGTGCCAGCAGCTCAGCCAGGGATCGAGACACTGAAGCTTTCTTT	CASSSARDRDTEAFF	-	TRBV7-9	TRBJ1-1	-
TGTGCCAGCAGGGCAACGGGACAGACGGCCGGGGAGCTGTTTTTT	CASRATGQTAGELFF	-	TRBV6-1	TRBJ2-2	TRBD1
TGTGCCAGCAGCTTAGCTCCTACGGGTAATTCACCCCTCCACTTT	CASSLAPTGNSPLHF	-	TRBV11-2	TRBJ1-6	-
TGTGCCAGTAGTATCCGAGCTTTCTCTGAGCAGTTCTTC	CASSIRAFSEQFF	-	TRBV19	TRBJ2-1	-
TGTGCCAGCAGCTCCGCGGGGGCGAACGAGCAGTACTTC	CASSSAGANEQYF	-	TRBV27	TRBJ2-7	-
TGTGCCAGCAGCCCCCGGACGGGCACAGGGGGAAACACCATATATTTT	CASSPRTGTGGNTIYF	-	TRBV7-2	TRBJ1-3	-
TGTGCCAGTAGTATCGGACAGGGGAAAGAGACCCAGTACTTC	CASSIGQGKETQYF	-	TRBV19	TRBJ2-5	TRBD1
TGTGCCAGCAGCTTTCAAAGGAGCTCCTACGAGCAGTACTTC	CASSFQRSSYEQYF	-	TRBV7-2	TRBJ2-7	-
TGCGCCAGCAGCTTGGAGGGACAGGGGTACAATGAGCAGTTCTTC	CASSLEGQGYNEQFF	-	TRBV5-1	TRBJ2-1	TRBD1
TGTGCCATCAGCGATCCGGGGACAGGTCACTCCTACGAGCAGTACTTC	CAISDPGTGHSYEQYF	-	TRBV10-3	TRBJ2-7	TRBD1
TGTGCCAGCAGCCTCGGCCAGGGGTGGGCTGAGCAGTTCTTC	CASSLGQGWAEQFF	-	TRBV7-6	TRBJ2-1	-
TGTGCCAGCAGTTTCCCAGGATTACCTATGAACACTGAAGCTTTCTTT	CASSFPGLPMNTEAFF	-	TRBV28	TRBJ1-1	-
TGTGCCAGCAGCCTAGGACTAATCTATGAGCAGTTCTTC	CASSLGLIYEQFF	-	TRBV7-9	TRBJ2-1	-
TGCGCCAGCAGCTTGCAGGGCCCCTACGAGCAGTACTTC	CASSLQGPYEQYF	-	TRBV5-1	TRBJ2-7	-
TGTGCCAGCAGCCTCGGACAGAATCAGCCCCAGCATTTT	CASSLGQNQPQHF	-	TRBV27	TRBJ1-5	-
TGTGCCAGCAGCTCCGGACTAGCGGCAGAGCAGTACTTC	CASSSGLAAEQYF	-	TRBV11-3	TRBJ2-7	TRBD2
TGTGCCAGCAGCGCGGGACAGCCTCTTAACTATGGCTACACCTTC	CASSAGQPLNYGYTF	-	TRBV9	TRBJ1-2	TRBD1
TGTGCCAGCAGAATACGACTCTCTGGAAACACCATATATTTT	CASRIRLSGNTIYF	-	TRBV28	TRBJ1-3	-
TGCGCCAGCAGCCGCGAGGGGGTCCAGCCCCAGCATTTT	CASSREGVQPQHF	-	TRBV5-1	TRBJ1-5	-
TGTGCCAGCTCGCGGGAGGGGCCCACCGGGGAGCTGTTTTTT	CASSREGPTGELFF	-	TRBV2	TRBJ2-2	TRBD2
TGTGCCAGCAGTGACGGTACTAGCGGGAGTTACGAGCAGTACTTC	CASSDGTSGSYEQYF	-	TRBV6-4	TRBJ2-7	TRBD2
TGTGCCAGCAGCTGGGACAGGGTGACCGGGGAGCTGTTTTTT	CASSWDRVTGELFF	-	TRBV11-2	TRBJ2-2	TRBD1
TGCAGCGTTTACGGGGGGGGAGAGACCCAGTACTTC	CSVYGGGETQYF	-	TRBV29-1	TRBJ2-5	TRBD2
TGCGCCAGCAGCCTACGACAGGGATTGGAGCGTGGCTACACCTTC	CASSLRQGLERGYTF	-	TRBV4-1	TRBJ1-2	TRBD1
TGCGCCAGCAGCTTGGGGCGGGGTGCGGACACTGAAGCTTTCTTT	CASSLGRGADTEAFF	-	TRBV5-1	TRBJ1-1	-
TGTGCCTGGAGTATCGGACAGGGGAGCTACGAGCAGTACTTC	CAWSIGQGSYEQYF	-	TRBV30	TRBJ2-7	TRBD1
TGCGCCAGCAGCTTGGATACAGGGAACACCGGGGAGCTGTTTTTT	CASSLDTGNTGELFF	-	TRBV5-1	TRBJ2-2	-
TGTGCCAGTAGTCCTGAGAGTACCTACGAGCAGTACTTC	CASSPESTYEQYF	-	TRBV27	TRBJ2-7	-
TGTGCCAGCAGCTTAGCCGGGGGTTTAGTAGGGGAAAAACTGTTTTTT	CASSLAGGLVGEKLFF	-	TRBV7-2	TRBJ1-4	-
TGTGCCAGCAATGGGGGGGTGGTCACTGAAGCTTTCTTT	CASNGGVVTEAFF	few	TRBV6-1	TRBJ1-1	-
TGTGCCAGCAGTAAAATCCAGGGGCTGGGCCAAGAGACCCAGTACTTC	CASSKIQGLGQETQYF	-	TRBV2	TRBJ2-5	-
TGTGCCTGGAGCCCCACAGGAATGGGTCCAAATCAGCCCCAGCATTTT	CAWSPTGMGPNQPQHF	-	TRBV30	TRBJ1-5	-
TGCGCCAGCAGCACCTACAGTTATGGCTACACCTTC	CASSTYSYGYTF	-	TRBV5-1	TRBJ1-2	-